One sample yielded the 12 T cell receptor beta chains listed below, sequenced in a study of radiotherapy plus CTLA-4 blockade in lung cancer. This table comes from immunoSEQ multiplex PCR, and its TCRdb copy is limited to in-frame clones, with some not included. Among about 73,000 clones listed, roughly 84% were seen once. This material consisted of peripheral blood, taken from a patient treated with radiotherapy plus ipilimumab. The source of these receptors is a human donor with non-small cell lung cancer that progressed on radiotherapy plus ipilimumab.

The V call is TRBV6-1, the J call TRBJ1-5, with 7 bases that match TRBD1. CDR3 length: 16 amino acids. V trimming: 1 base; J trimming: 2 bases; junction bases outside the gene matches: 5. Germline V lookup: CDR1 MNHNS, CDR2 SASEGT. The CDR3 DNA sequence: TGTGCCAGCAGTGAAGACGCAGGGGGAGGCAATCAGCCCCAGCATTTT. Protein product: CASSEDAGGGNQPQHF.

This chain joins TRBV2 and TRBJ1-2; no clear D gene. In germline, CDR1 is SNHLY, CDR2 FYNNEI. The CDR3 extends over 12 amino acids. V lost 4 bases, J lost 7 bases, and 10 bases lay in between. The DNA for the CDR3 is TGTGCCAGCAGTGTTGCAGGAGGTGGCTACACCTTC. This gives the protein CASSVAGGGYTF.

For this clone: Other DNA variants within this sample encode the same CDR3. As DNA, the CDR3 is TGTGCCAGCAGCGATCCGGGACAGGAATCACAAGAGACCCAGTACTTC. Its protein is CASSDPGQESQETQYF. This chain connects TRBV7-6 to TRBJ2-5, with 8 bases fitting TRBD1. J was trimmed by 2 bases and V by 5 bases; bases with no gene match: 10. CDR3 length equals 16 residues. Germline V gives CDR1 SGHVS, CDR2 FNYEAQ.

The chain combines TRBV19 with TRBJ1-5, with D unclear. The CDR3 sequence is 13 residues long. V was clipped by 3 bases and J by 1 base, with 4 bases between them. The germline V gene encodes CDR1 LNHDA and CDR2 SQIVND (reference sequence). CDR3 coding DNA: TGTGCCAGTAGTATGTTAAGCAATCAGCCCCAGCATTTT. Amino acids: CASSMLSNQPQHF.

This clone was seen only a few times. The J gene is TRBJ2-5, the V gene TRBV9; 8 bases fit TRBD2. Germline loops: CDR1 SGDLS, CDR2 YYNGEE. The CDR3 covers 16 residues. V lost 3 bases and J lost 5; bases outside the gene matches: 12. The CDR3 DNA reads TGTGCCAGCAGCGCCGCTACGGGAGGGCCAATTGAGACCCAGTACTTC. Its protein product is CASSAATGGPIETQYF.

The chain recombines TRBV7-9 with TRBJ2-6, with TRBD1 matching 12 bases. The germline V gene encodes CDR1 SEHNR and CDR2 FQNEAQ (reference sequence). The V gene end was trimmed by 8 bases and the J gene end by 3 bases; junction bases not matched to a gene: 11. This CDR3 spans 18 amino acids. This CDR3 reads CASEDPGQGAGGANVLTF. The CDR3 DNA reads TGTGCCAGCGAAGACCCGGGACAGGGGGCTGGTGGGGCCAACGTCCTGACTTTC.

This sequence joins TRBV12-5 and TRBJ2-3; 12 bases align to TRBD2. The length of the CDR3 is 16 residues. V lost 6 bases to trimming and J lost 0 bases; unmatched junction nucleotides: 4. Germline lookup yields CDR1 LGHNT and CDR2 FRNRAP. For the CDR3, the DNA is TGTGCTAGTGGCAAGGGACTAGCGGGTAGCACAGATACGCAGTATTTT. It codes for CASGKGLAGSTDTQYF.

The genes are TRBV19 and TRBJ1-5, with a tentative D call TRBD1 (6 bases). The CDR3 loop spans 14 amino acids. Trimming left V 5 bases short and J 0 bases short, with 8 bases between. Germline CDR1 LNHDA, CDR2 SQIVND (reference sequence). CDR3 in amino acids: CASSVQGSNQPQHF. The CDR3 DNA sequence: TGTGCCAGTAGTGTACAGGGTAGCAATCAGCCCCAGCATTTT.

This clone was counted a single time. The chain combines TRBV19 with TRBJ2-1; 8 positions match TRBD2. The CDR3 contains 15 residues. The junction had 5 bases not matched to a gene; V was cut back by 4 bases and J by 3 bases. Germline V gives CDR1 LNHDA, CDR2 SQIVND (reference sequence). The CDR3 is CASSRSSGLYNEQFF. Here the CDR3 DNA reads TGTGCCAGTAGTAGGTCTAGCGGGCTCTACAATGAGCAGTTCTTC. The full variable domain, in which reference TRBV19 and TRBJ2-1 provide the parts outside the CDR3, is DGGITQSPKYLFRKEGQNVTLSCEQNLNHDAMYWYRQDPGQGLRLIYYSQIVNDFQKGDIAEGYSVSREKKESFPLTVTSAQKNPTAFYLCASSRSSGLYNEQFFGPGTRLTVL.

The rearrangement links TRBV28 to TRBJ2-7; TRBD1 might be the D (6 bases). Trimming removed 7 bases from V and 3 bases from J, with 22 bases in between. The CDR3 covers 16 residues. Germline CDR1 is MDHEN and CDR2 is SYDVKM. The chain's CDR3 is CASIKPAEGEHYEQYV. CDR3 nucleotides: TGTGCCAGCATTAAACCCGCCGAGGGGGAACACTACGAGCAGTACGTC.

V is TRBV15 and J is TRBJ1-1; 7 bases map to TRBD1. This CDR3 comprises 17 residues. V dropped 5 bases and J dropped 0; count of bases not matched to a gene: 12. Germline V gene data show CDR1 as LNHNV and CDR2 as YYDKDF (reference sequence). The CDR3 bases are TGTGCCACCAGCGGAATGGGACAGTGGAGTTTGAACACTGAAGCTTTCTTT. Translated, it gives CATSGMGQWSLNTEAFF.

The rearrangement uses TRBV29-1 and TRBJ1-5; the D is unclear. Germline values: CDR1 SQVTM, CDR2 ANQGSEA. The CDR3 covers 13 residues. V dropped 1 base and J dropped 4 bases, with 8 bases sitting between them. CDR3 sequence reads: CSVEGESNQPQHF. In DNA, the CDR3 is TGCAGCGTTGAAGGGGAGTCGAATCAGCCCCAGCATTTT.